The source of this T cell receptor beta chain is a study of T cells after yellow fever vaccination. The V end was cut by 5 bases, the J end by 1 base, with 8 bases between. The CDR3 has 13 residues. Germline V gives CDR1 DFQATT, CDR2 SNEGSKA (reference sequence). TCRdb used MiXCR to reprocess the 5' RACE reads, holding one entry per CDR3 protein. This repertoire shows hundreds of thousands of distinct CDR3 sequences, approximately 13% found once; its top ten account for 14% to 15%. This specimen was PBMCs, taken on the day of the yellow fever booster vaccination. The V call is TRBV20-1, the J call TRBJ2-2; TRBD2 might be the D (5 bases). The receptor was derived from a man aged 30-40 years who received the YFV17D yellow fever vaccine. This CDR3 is CSARGLNTGELFF. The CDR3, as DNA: TGCAGTGCTCGCGGGCTGAACACCGGGGAGCTGTTTTTT.